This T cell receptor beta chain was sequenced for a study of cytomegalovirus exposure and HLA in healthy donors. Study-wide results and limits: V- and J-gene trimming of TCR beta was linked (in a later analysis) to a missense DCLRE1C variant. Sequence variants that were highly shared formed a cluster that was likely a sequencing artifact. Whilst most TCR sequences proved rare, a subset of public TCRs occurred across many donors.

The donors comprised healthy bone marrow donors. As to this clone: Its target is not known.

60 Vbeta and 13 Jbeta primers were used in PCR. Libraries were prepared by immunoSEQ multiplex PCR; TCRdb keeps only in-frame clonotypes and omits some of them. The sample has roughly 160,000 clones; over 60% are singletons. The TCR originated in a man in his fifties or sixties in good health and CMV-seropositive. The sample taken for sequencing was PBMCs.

The CDR3: CASSLRQLKGNEQFF. Here the CDR3 DNA reads TGTGCCAGCAGTTTGCGACAGTTGAAAGGCAATGAGCAGTTCTTC. This chain connects TRBV27 to TRBJ2-1, with a possible D match to TRBD1 (5 bases). V shed 3 bases and J shed 6 bases, with 15 bases lying between them. Germline-derived CDR1 and CDR2 are MNHEY and SMNVEV (reference sequence). The CDR3 is 15 amino acids.